A selection of T cell receptor beta chains follows, all from one sample in a study of control samples from healthy donors and cancer patients. Profiling relied on immunoSEQ multiplex PCR, and the TCRdb table lists in-frame clones only, not all of them. The repertoire has about 59,000 clones, more than 75% of them found once; the top ten carry 9.5% to 15%. Sequenced sample: PBMCs. The origin of the receptors is a woman aged 55-70 years with lung cancer. Each CDR3 is given with its conserved first and last residue. A D gene is named only where the DNA matches it firmly. Not all rows give a size; the values are once, few, many and, for expanded clones, a class.

TRBV6-5	-	TRBD1	TRBJ1-1	TGTGCCAGCAGTTACCGGTGGACAGGGCGGAACACTGAAGCTTTCTTT	CASSYRWTGRNTEAFF
TRBV7-2	-	-	TRBJ2-1	TGTGCCAGCAGCTTAGGGCGGGACCTGGCCTACAATGAGCAGTTCTTC	CASSLGRDLAYNEQFF
TRBV21-1	-	-	TRBJ1-1	TGTGCCAGCAGTTTAGGGACGGCGAACACTGAAGCTTTCTTT	CASSLGTANTEAFF
TRBV2	-	TRBD1	TRBJ2-5	TGTGCCAGCAGTCAGAGGACAGGGAGAGAGACCCAGTACTTC	CASSQRTGRETQYF
TRBV10-1	-	-	TRBJ2-5	TGCGCCAGCAGTGCAAGGGTACAAGAGACCCAGTACTTC	CASSARVQETQYF
TRBV20-1	-	-	TRBJ1-1	TGCAGTGCTAGTCTCCTGGACACTGAAGCTTTCTTT	CSASLLDTEAFF
TRBV2	-	TRBD1	TRBJ1-5	TGTGCCACCGGACAGGGAGGGTCAGGCAATCAGCCCCAGCATTTT	CATGQGGSGNQPQHF
TRBV6-1	-	TRBD2	TRBJ2-2	TGTGCCAGCAGTGAAGGATACGCGGGAGACACCGGGGAGCTGTTTTTT	CASSEGYAGDTGELFF
TRBV7-8	-	TRBD1	TRBJ1-2	TGTGCCAGCAGCCCCGGACAGGTTCCCTATGGCTACACCTTC	CASSPGQVPYGYTF
TRBV18	-	TRBD1	TRBJ2-7	TGTGCCAGCTCACTCGGACAGGGAACCTACGAGCAGTACTTC	CASSLGQGTYEQYF
TRBV12-3/TRBV12-4	once	-	TRBJ2-2	TGTGCCAGCAGTTTTGCCAGGGAGCTGTTTTTT	CASSFARELFF
TRBV19	-	-	TRBJ1-3	TGTGCCAGTAAAGGTCTGGGGCAGGCGAGCTCTGGAAACACCATATATTTT	CASKGLGQASSGNTIYF
TRBV18	-	TRBD1	TRBJ1-5	TGTGCCAGCTCACTCGACAGGGTAAATCAGCCCCAGCATTTT	CASSLDRVNQPQHF
TRBV9	-	-	TRBJ1-2	TGTGCCAGCAGCGTTCAACAGGGATATGGCTACACCTTC	CASSVQQGYGYTF
TRBV19	-	-	TRBJ2-5	TGTGCCAGTAGCGCCCGGCCGAGGATGGGGGTGGAGACCCAGTACTTC	CASSARPRMGVETQYF
TRBV27	-	-	TRBJ1-4	TGTGCCAGCAGTGTCAGCCATCTCGTATTTCCAACTAATGAAAAACTGTTTTTT	CASSVSHLVFPTNEKLFF
TRBV5-1	-	TRBD2	TRBJ2-3	TGCGCCAGTACGGGACTAGCGGGAACAGATACGCAGTATTTT	CASTGLAGTDTQYF
TRBV6-1	few	-	TRBJ1-5	TGTGCCAGCAGTGAACAGGGGTCCAATCAGCCCCAGCATTTT	CASSEQGSNQPQHF
TRBV7-3	-	-	TRBJ1-3	TGTGCCAGCAGCTTAACCCCCGGCCTTTTATCTGGAAACACCATATATTTT	CASSLTPGLLSGNTIYF
TRBV5-4	-	-	TRBJ1-1	TGTGCCAGCAGGACACAACAGGGGAACACTGAAGCTTTCTTT	CASRTQQGNTEAFF